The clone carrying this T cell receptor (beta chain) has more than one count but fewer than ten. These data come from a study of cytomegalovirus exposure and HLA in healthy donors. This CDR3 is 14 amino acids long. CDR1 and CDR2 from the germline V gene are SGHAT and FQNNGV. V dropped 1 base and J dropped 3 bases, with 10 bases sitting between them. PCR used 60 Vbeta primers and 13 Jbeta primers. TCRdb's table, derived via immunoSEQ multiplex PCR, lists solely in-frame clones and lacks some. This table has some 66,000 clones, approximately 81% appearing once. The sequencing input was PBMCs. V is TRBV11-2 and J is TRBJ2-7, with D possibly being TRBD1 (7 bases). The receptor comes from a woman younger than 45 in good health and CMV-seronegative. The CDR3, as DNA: TGTGCCAGCAGCTTAGTTCAGGGGGGCTACGAGCAGTACTTC. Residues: CASSLVQGGYEQYF.